This T cell receptor beta chain was found in a study of T cell changes during pregnancy in multiple sclerosis. Germline CDR1 and CDR2: SNHLY and FYNNEI. Trimming shortened V by 1 base and J by 0 bases, and 15 bases separated the two germline ends. The CDR3 has 17 amino acids. This table comes from immunoSEQ multiplex PCR, and its TCRdb copy is limited to in-frame clones, with some not included. This table has tens of thousands of clones, approximately 90% appearing once. The clonotype comes from a female donor in good health, enrolled as a control in a pregnancy study. The chain employs TRBV2 and TRBJ1-1, with D possibly matching TRBD1 (5 bases). The material was peripheral blood, obtained in the second trimester of pregnancy. The CDR3 nucleotides read TGTGCCAGCAGTGAAGTCCAAGGGGCTATCGTGAACACTGAAGCTTTCTTT. Translated, it gives CASSEVQGAIVNTEAFF.